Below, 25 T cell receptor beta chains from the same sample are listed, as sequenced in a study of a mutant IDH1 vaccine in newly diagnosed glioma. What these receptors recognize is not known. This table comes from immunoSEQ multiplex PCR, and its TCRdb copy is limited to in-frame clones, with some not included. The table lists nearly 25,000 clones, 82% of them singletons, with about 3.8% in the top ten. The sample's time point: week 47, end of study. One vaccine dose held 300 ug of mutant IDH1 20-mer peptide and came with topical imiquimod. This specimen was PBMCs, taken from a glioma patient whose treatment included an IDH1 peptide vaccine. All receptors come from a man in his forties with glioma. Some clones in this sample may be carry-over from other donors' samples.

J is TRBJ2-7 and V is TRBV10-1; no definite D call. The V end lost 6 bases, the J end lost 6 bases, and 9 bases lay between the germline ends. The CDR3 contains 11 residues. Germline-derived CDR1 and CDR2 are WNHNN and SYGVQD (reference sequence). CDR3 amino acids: CASRPRGEQYF. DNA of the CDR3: TGCGCCAGCAGACCCAGAGGCGAGCAGTACTTC.

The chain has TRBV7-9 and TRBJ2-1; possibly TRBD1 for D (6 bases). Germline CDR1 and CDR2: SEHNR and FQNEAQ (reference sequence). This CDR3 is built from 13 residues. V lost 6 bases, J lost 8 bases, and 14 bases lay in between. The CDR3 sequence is CASSTQGSDEQFF. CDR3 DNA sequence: TGTGCCAGCAGTACTCAGGGGAGCGATGAGCAGTTCTTC.

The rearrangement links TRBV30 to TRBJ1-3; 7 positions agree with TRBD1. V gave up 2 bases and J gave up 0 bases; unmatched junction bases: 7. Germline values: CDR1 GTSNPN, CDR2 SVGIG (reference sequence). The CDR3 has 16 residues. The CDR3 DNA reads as TGTGCCTGGAGTCGCGGACAGGTCCCCTCTGGAAACACCATATATTTT. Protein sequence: CAWSRGQVPSGNTIYF.

The CDR3 sequence: CASSFYNLYNEQFF. CDR3 nucleotide sequence: TGCGCCAGCAGCTTCTACAATTTATACAATGAGCAGTTCTTC. The chain employs TRBV5-1 and TRBJ2-1; D is unresolved. V was shortened by 2 bases and J by 4 bases, with 10 bases between the two germline ends. Germline assignment: CDR1 SGHRS and CDR2 YFSETQ. This CDR3 has 14 residues.

The CDR3 DNA reads TGCGCCAGCAGCCAAGACAGGTCGGGGGGAGAGTTCTTC. Its translation: CASSQDRSGGEFF. The chain carries TRBV4-3 and TRBJ2-1; 7 bases agree with TRBD2. Per the germline V gene, CDR1 is LGHNA and CDR2 is YSLEER. This CDR3 contains 13 residues. V gave up 0 bases and J gave up 14 bases; unmatched junction bases: 7.

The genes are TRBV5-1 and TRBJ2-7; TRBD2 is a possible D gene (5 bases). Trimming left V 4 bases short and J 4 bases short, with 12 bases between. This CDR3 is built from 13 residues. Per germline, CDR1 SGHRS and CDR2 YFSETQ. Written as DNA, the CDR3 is TGCGCCAGCAGCCTCCCCAGAGGGTACGAGCAGTACTTC. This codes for CASSLPRGYEQYF.

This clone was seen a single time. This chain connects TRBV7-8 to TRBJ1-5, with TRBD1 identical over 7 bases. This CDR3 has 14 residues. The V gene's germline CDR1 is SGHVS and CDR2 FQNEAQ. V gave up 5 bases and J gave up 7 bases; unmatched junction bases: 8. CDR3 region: CASSQGGVGQPQHF. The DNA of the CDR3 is TGTGCCAGCAGCCAGGGGGGGGTAGGACAGCCCCAGCATTTT.

Here the CDR3 reads CAWTLGGESPLHF. CDR3 nucleotides: TGTGCCTGGACCCTAGGGGGTGAATCACCCCTCCACTTT. This chain uses TRBV30 with TRBJ1-6, with a tentative D call TRBD1 (6 bases). The CDR3 is 13 residues long. CDR1 and CDR2 from the germline V gene are GTSNPN and SVGIG (reference sequence). V was trimmed by 4 bases and J by 10 bases, leaving 14 bases between them.

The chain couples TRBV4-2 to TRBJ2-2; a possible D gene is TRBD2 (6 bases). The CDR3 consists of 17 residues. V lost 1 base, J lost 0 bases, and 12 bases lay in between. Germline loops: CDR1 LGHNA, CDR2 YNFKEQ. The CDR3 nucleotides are TGTGCCAGCAGCCAAGTTTACGGACTAACGAACACCGGGGAGCTGTTTTTT. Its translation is CASSQVYGLTNTGELFF.

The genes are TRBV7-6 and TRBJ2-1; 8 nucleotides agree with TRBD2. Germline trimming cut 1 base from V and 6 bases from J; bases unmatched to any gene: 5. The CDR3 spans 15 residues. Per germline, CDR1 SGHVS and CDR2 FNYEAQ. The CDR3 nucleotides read TGTGCCAGCAGCTTAGTGGCGGGGGGCCCCAATGAGCAGTTCTTC. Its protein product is CASSLVAGGPNEQFF.

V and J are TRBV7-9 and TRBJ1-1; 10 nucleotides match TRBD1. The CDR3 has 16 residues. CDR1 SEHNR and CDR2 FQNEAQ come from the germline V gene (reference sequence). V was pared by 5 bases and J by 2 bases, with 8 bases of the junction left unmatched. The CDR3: CASSLGQGNPNTEAFF. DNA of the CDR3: TGTGCCAGCAGCCTGGGACAGGGGAATCCTAACACTGAAGCTTTCTTT.

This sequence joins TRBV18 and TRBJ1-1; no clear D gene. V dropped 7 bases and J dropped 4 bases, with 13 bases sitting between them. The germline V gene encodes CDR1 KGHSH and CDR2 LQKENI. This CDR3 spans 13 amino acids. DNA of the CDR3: TGTGCCAGCTTCATACCCGAGGGCACTGAAGCTTTCTTT. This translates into CASFIPEGTEAFF.

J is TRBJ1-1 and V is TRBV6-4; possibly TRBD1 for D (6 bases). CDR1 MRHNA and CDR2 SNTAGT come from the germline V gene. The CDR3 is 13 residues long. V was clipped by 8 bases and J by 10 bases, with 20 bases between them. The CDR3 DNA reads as TGTGCCAGCTCATCCTCGGGGGCCAGGGGAGCTTTCTTT. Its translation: CASSSSGARGAFF.

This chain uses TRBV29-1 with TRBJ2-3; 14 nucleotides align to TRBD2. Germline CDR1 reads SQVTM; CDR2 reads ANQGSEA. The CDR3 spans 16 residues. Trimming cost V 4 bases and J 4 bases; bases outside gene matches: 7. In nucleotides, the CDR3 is TGCAGCGTTGCGGGACTAGCGGGGGCCCTCGCAGATACGCAGTATTTT. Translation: CSVAGLAGALADTQYF.

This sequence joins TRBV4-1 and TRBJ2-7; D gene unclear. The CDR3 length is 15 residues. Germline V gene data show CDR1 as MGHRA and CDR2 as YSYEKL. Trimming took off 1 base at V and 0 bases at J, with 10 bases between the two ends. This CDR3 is CASSQGHRASYEQYF. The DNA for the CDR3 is TGCGCCAGCAGCCAAGGGCACCGGGCCTCCTACGAGCAGTACTTC.

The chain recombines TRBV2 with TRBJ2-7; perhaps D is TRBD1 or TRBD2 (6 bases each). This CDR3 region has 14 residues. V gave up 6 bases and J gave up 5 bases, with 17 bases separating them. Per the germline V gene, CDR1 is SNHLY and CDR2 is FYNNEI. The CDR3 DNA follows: TGTGCCAGCAGGGGGGGAACAGGGTCTGACGAGCAGTACTTC. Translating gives CASRGGTGSDEQYF.

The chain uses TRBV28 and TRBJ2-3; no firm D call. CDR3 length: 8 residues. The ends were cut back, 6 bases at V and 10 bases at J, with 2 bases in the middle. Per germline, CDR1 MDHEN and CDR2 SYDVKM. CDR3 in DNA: TGTGCCAGCAGCCCGCAGTATTTT. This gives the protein CASSPQYF.

The CDR3 loop reads CASSETGAANTEAFF. The CDR3 DNA is TGTGCCAGCAGTGAAACGGGGGCGGCGAACACTGAAGCTTTCTTT. The rearrangement joins TRBV2 to TRBJ1-1, with a weak D call TRBD1 (6 bases). V lost 2 bases, J lost 1 base, and 11 bases lay in between. The CDR3 loop spans 15 amino acids. Germline loops: CDR1 SNHLY, CDR2 FYNNEI.

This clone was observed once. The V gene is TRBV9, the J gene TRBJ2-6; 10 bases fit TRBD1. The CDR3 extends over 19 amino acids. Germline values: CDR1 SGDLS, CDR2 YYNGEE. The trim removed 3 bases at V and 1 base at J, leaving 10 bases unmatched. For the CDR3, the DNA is TGTGCCAGCAGCGGTGGTGGGGGACAGGGGTTATCTGGGGCCAACGTCCTGACTTTC. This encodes CASSGGGGQGLSGANVLTF.

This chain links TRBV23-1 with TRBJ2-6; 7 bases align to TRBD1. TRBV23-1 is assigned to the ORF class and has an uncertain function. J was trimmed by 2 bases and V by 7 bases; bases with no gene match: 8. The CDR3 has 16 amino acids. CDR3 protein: CASKNAGGAGANVLTF. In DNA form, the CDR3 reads TGCGCCAGCAAAAACGCAGGGGGAGCTGGGGCCAACGTCCTGACTTTC.

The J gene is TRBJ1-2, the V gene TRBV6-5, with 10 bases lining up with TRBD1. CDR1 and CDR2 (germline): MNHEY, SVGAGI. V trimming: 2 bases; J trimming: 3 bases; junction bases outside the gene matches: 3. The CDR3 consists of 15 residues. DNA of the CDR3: TGTGCCAGCAGTTACACCGGGACAGGGGACTATGGCTACACCTTC. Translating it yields CASSYTGTGDYGYTF.

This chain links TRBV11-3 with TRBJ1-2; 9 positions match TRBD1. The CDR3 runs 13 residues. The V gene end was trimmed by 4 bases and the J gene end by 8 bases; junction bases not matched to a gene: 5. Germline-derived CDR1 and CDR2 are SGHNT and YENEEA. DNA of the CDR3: TGTGCCAGCAGCTCGAGGGACAGGGTGGGCTACACCTTC. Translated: CASSSRDRVGYTF.

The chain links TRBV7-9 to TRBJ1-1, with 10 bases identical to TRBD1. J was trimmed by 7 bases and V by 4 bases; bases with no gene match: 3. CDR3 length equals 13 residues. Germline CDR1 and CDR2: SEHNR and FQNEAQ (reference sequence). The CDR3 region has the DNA TGTGCCAGCAGCTCTGGACAGGGGGTTGAAGCTTTCTTT. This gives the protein CASSSGQGVEAFF. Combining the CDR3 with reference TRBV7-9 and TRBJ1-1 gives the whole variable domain DTGVSQNPRHKITKRGQNVTFRCDPISEHNRLYWYRQTLGQGPEFLTYFQNEAQLEKSRLLSDRFSAERPKGSFSTLEIQRTEQGDSAMYLCASSSGQGVEAFFGQGTRLTVV.

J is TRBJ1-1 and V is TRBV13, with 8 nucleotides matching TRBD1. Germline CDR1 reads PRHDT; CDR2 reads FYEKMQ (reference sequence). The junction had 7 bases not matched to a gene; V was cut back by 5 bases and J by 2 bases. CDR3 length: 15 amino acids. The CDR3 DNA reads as TGTGCCAGCAGCCCCTCCACAGGGGGTAACACTGAAGCTTTCTTT. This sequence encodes CASSPSTGGNTEAFF. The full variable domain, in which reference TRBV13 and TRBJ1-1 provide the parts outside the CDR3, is AAGVIQSPRHLIKEKRETATLKCYPIPRHDTVYWYQQGPGQDPQFLISFYEKMQSDKGSIPDRFSAQQFSDYHSELNMSSLELGDSALYFCASSPSTGGNTEAFFGQGTRLTVV.

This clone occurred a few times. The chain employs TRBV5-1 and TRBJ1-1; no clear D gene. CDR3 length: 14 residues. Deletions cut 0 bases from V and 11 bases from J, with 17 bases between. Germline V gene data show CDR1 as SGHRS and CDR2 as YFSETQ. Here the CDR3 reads CASSLEASAGQAFF. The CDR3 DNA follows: TGCGCCAGCAGCTTGGAAGCGTCGGCGGGCCAGGCTTTCTTT. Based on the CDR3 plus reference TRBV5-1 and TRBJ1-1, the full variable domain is KAGVTQTPRYLIKTRGQQVTLSCSPISGHRSVSWYQQTPGQGLQFLFEYFSETQRNKGNFPGRFSGRQFSNSRSEMNVSTLELGDSALYLCASSLEASAGQAFFGQGTRLTVV.